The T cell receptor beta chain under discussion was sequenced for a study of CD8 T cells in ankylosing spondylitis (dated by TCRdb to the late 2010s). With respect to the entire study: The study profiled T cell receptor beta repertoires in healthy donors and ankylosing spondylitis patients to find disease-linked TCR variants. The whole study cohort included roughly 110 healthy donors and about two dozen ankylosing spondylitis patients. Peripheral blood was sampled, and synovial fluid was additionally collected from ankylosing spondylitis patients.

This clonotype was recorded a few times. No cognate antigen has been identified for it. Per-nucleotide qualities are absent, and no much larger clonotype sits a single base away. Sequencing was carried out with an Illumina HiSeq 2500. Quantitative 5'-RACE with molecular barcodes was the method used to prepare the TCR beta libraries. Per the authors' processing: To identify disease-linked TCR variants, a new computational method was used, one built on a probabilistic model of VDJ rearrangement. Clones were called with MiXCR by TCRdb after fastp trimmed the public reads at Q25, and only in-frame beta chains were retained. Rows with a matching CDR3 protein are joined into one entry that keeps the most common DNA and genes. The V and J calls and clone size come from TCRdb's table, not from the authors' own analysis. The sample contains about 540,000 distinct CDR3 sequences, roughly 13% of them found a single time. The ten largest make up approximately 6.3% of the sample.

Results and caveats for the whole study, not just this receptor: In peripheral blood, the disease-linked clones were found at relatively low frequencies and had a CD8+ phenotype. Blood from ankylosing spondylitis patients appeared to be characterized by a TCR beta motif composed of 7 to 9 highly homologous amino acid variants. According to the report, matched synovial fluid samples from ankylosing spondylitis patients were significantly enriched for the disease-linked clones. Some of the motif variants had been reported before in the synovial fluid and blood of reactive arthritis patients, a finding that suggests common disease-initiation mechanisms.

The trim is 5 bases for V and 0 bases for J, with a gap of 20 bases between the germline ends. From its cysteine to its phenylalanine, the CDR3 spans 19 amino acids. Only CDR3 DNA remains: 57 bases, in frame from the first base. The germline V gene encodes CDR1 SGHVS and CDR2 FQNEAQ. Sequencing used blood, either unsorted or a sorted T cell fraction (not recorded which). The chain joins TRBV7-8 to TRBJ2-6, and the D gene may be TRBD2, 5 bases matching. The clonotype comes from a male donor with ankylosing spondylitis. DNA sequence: TGTGCCAGCAGCCACCCCCTGGAGGCAACCGACTCTGGGGCCAACGTCCTGACTTTC. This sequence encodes CASSHPLEATDSGANVLTF.